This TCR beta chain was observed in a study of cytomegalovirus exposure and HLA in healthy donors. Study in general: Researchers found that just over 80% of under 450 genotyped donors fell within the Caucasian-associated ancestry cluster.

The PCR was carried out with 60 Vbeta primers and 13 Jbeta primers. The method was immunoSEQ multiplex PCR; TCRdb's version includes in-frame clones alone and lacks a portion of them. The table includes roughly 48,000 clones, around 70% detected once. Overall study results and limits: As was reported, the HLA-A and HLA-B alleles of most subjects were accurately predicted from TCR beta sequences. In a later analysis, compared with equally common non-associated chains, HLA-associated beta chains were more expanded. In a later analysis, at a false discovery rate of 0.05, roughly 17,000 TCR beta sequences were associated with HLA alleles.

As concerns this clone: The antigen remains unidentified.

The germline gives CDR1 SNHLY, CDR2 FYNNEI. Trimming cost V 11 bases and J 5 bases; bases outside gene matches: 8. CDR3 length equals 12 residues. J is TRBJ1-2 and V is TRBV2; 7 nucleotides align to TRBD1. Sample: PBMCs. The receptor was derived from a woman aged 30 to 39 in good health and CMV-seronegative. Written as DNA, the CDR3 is TGTGCCGCCTCAGGGGGTTATTATGGCTACACCTTC. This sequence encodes CAASGGYYGYTF.